This T cell receptor (beta chain) was observed in a study of cytomegalovirus exposure and HLA in healthy donors. Study in general: The platform used for the 120 or so validation repertoires matched that of the roughly 670 first-cohort repertoires, a later analysis reported.

The CDR3 runs to 14 residues. In germline, CDR1 is SGHTA, CDR2 FQGNSA. Trimming stripped 1 base from V and 8 bases from J, with 12 bases between. Broader study findings: The listing of some 170 TCR beta chains classed them as cytomegalovirus-associated. Published work reported that the classifier diagnosed cytomegalovirus status with high specificity and sensitivity. First-cohort TCR clusters were later found to tend to co-occur in the 90 to 150 validation repertoires.

The data were produced by immunoSEQ multiplex PCR, yet TCRdb's version contains in-frame clones alone and is incomplete. The sample has about 140,000 clones, less than 90% seen once. As concerns this clone: Its matching antigen is unknown.

The specimen sequenced was PBMCs. This TCR was recovered from a man aged 18 to 29 in good health and CMV-seronegative. This chain connects TRBV7-2 to TRBJ2-1; a weak D match, TRBD2 (6 bases). DNA for the CDR3: TGTGCCAGCAGCTTAGATCCGGGAGTTTATGAGCAGTTCTTC. It encodes CASSLDPGVYEQFF.